These 6 T cell receptor beta chains came from one sample sequenced in a study of T cells after yellow fever vaccination. TCRdb processed the 5' RACE reads anew with MiXCR; each CDR3 protein has one entry. The table shows about 220,000 distinct CDR3 sequences, with roughly 3.3% occurring only once. Sequencing used CD4+ T cells sorted from PBMCs, obtained 10 days after the yellow fever booster vaccination. The receptors derive from a man in his late teens or twenties who received the YFV17D yellow fever vaccine.

This clonotype was observed at least ten times. The chain couples TRBV7-8 to TRBJ2-7; 10 bases are shared with TRBD1. After removal of 3 bases from V and 2 bases from J, the junction contained 7 bases not matched to a gene. This CDR3 comprises 16 residues. Germline CDR1 SGHVS, CDR2 FQNEAQ. This CDR3 is CASSFLPGQGTYEQYF. The CDR3 coding sequence is TGTGCCAGCAGCTTTCTCCCGGGACAGGGGACCTACGAGCAGTACTTC.

This clonotype was observed a few times. The V call is TRBV20-1, the J call TRBJ2-7; TRBD1 is a possible D gene (6 bases). Trimming removed 0 bases at V and 6 bases at J, with 9 bases between. CDR3 length equals 12 residues. In germline, CDR1 is DFQATT, CDR2 SNEGSKA (reference sequence). The CDR3 DNA sequence: TGCAGTGCTAGAGATACAGGGCTCGAGCAGTACGTC. This codes for CSARDTGLEQYV.

This clonotype was observed a handful of times. CDR3 amino acids: CASSRARQGLQPQHF. The CDR3 nucleotides are TGTGCCAGTAGTAGAGCGCGACAGGGCCTCCAGCCCCAGCATTTT. The gene calls are TRBV19 and TRBJ1-5; TRBD1 agrees at 7 bases. V trimming: 4 bases; J trimming: 7 bases; junction bases outside the gene matches: 10. The CDR3 runs 15 residues. Germline V CDR1 and CDR2: LNHDA, SQIVND (reference sequence).

This clonotype was counted ten times or more. CDR3 loop: CASSRQGLQPQHF. In nucleotides, the CDR3 is TGTGCCAGCAGTCGACAGGGTTTGCAGCCCCAGCATTTT. The J gene is TRBJ1-5, the V gene TRBV12-3 or TRBV12-4, with TRBD1 identical over 7 bases. Germline trimming cut 5 bases from V and 7 bases from J; bases unmatched to any gene: 5. This CDR3 has 13 amino acids.

This clonotype was detected ten times or more. The V gene is TRBV5-6, the J gene TRBJ2-5, with D tentatively TRBD1 or TRBD2 (6 bases each). The V end lost 2 bases, the J end lost 4 bases, and 21 bases lay between the germline ends. This CDR3 is built from 17 residues. Germline CDR1 SGHDT, CDR2 YYEEEE. The CDR3 region is CASSFYSRGGGGETQYF. In DNA form, the CDR3 reads TGTGCCAGCAGCTTCTATAGTCGGGGCGGAGGGGGAGAGACCCAGTACTTC.

This clonotype was found a few times. The chain has TRBV12-3 or TRBV12-4 and TRBJ2-1, with D perhaps matching TRBD2 (6 bases). The CDR3 extends over 16 amino acids. V gave up 1 base and J gave up 4 bases, with 14 bases separating them. The CDR3 loop is CASSLDRDSIYNEQFF. The CDR3 DNA follows: TGTGCCAGCAGTTTAGACCGGGACTCGATATACAATGAGCAGTTCTTC.